A single sample is the source of the 32 T cell receptor beta chains below, sequenced in a study of control samples from healthy donors and cancer patients. The table came from immunoSEQ multiplex PCR; TCRdb's copy has only in-frame clones and leaves some out. The sample holds 170,000 or so clones; approximately 92% are singletons and the top ten take 1.4% to 1.5%. Specimen: blood. These receptor sequences come from a man aged 18 to 30 in good health.

The chain combines TRBV18 with TRBJ2-2, with TRBD1 identical over 8 bases. This CDR3 comprises 16 residues. V shed 3 bases, J shed 6 bases, and the junction held 9 bases outside the gene matches. CDR1 is KGHSH, CDR2 LQKENI, per germline. The CDR3 spells CASSPRTGIISGELFF. The CDR3 region has the DNA TGTGCCAGCTCACCTAGGACAGGGATCATCTCCGGGGAGCTGTTTTTT. The entire variable domain, with the rest obtained from reference TRBV18 and TRBJ2-2, is as follows: NAGVMQNPRHLVRRRGQEARLRCSPMKGHSHVYWYRQLPEEGLKFMVYLQKENIIDESGMPKERFSAEFPKEGPSILRIQQVVRGDSAAYFCASSPRTGIISGELFFGEGSRLTVL.

The chain links TRBV6-6 to TRBJ1-5; D not certain. From germline, CDR1 is MNHNY and CDR2 SVGAGI (reference sequence). This CDR3 is 16 amino acids long. Trimming pared 6 bases from V and 1 base from J, leaving 16 bases between. CDR3 in amino acids: CASSLGPRGSNQPQHF. The CDR3 nucleotides are TGTGCCAGCAGCCTCGGACCCCGAGGGAGCAATCAGCCCCAGCATTTT.

CDR3 in DNA: TGTGCCTGGAGCGCGGGGCAGGGGGCCGCTTCACCCCTCCACTTT. Encoded protein: CAWSAGQGAASPLHF. J is TRBJ1-6 and V is TRBV30; 8 bases line up with TRBD1. CDR1 is GTSNPN and CDR2 is SVGIG in the germline V gene (reference sequence). The CDR3 is 15 amino acids. V lost 3 bases, J lost 9 bases, and 10 bases stayed unmatched. Supplemented by reference TRBV30 and TRBJ1-6, the full variable domain reads SQTIHQWPATLVQPVGSPLSLECTVEGTSNPNLYWYRQAAGRGLQLLFYSVGIGQISSEVPQNLSASRPQDRQFILSSKKLLLSDSGFYLCAWSAGQGAASPLHFGNGTRLTVT.

The J gene is TRBJ1-4, the V gene TRBV10-3; D is possibly TRBD1 (6 bases). Germline V gives CDR1 ENHRY, CDR2 SYGVKD. The V and J ends lost 4 bases and 6 bases respectively, with 12 bases between them. The CDR3 extends over 14 amino acids. The CDR3 protein is CAISGRGGDEKLFF. The CDR3 nucleotides are TGTGCCATCAGTGGTAGAGGGGGAGATGAAAAACTGTTTTTT.

This sequence joins TRBV2 and TRBJ1-6; D possibly corresponds to TRBD1 (6 bases). Trimming cost V 1 base and J 8 bases, with 6 bases left between them. CDR3 length: 13 amino acids. Germline V lookup: CDR1 SNHLY, CDR2 FYNNEI. This chain's CDR3 is CASSEEGDSPLHF. The DNA of the CDR3 is TGTGCCAGCAGTGAAGAGGGGGATTCACCCCTCCACTTT.

The rearrangement joins TRBV2 to TRBJ1-5, with a weak D call TRBD1 (6 bases). The germline gives CDR1 SNHLY, CDR2 FYNNEI. Deletions cut 4 bases from V and 4 bases from J, with 14 bases between. The CDR3 runs to 15 residues. The CDR3 is CASSVGRGGNQPQHF. In nucleotides, the CDR3 is TGTGCCAGCAGTGTGGGCAGGGGCGGAAATCAGCCCCAGCATTTT.

This chain links TRBV6-1 with TRBJ1-1; D ambiguous. V was shortened by 1 base and J by 5 bases, with 14 bases between the two germline ends. The CDR3 loop spans 15 amino acids. CDR1 and CDR2 (germline): MNHNS, SASEGT. The CDR3 sequence is CASSEGTGRGTEAFF. The CDR3, as DNA: TGTGCCAGCAGTGAAGGGACGGGGAGAGGGACTGAAGCTTTCTTT.

The rearrangement uses TRBV2 and TRBJ2-5, with 12 nucleotides matching TRBD1. The length of the CDR3 is 14 residues. The J segment lost 5 bases and the V segment lost 6 bases, leaving 4 bases of the junction unmatched. Germline CDR1 SNHLY, CDR2 FYNNEI. CDR3 sequence reads: CASSGTGGAETQYF. CDR3 nucleotide sequence: TGTGCCAGCAGCGGGACAGGGGGCGCGGAGACCCAGTACTTC.

This chain joins TRBV15 and TRBJ2-5; 7 positions agree with TRBD1. CDR1 is LNHNV and CDR2 is YYDKDF in the germline V gene (reference sequence). This CDR3 spans 15 amino acids. Trimming removed 1 base from V and 5 bases from J; junction bases left unmatched: 7. The CDR3 here is CATSRARGYLETQYF. The CDR3 DNA reads TGTGCCACCAGCAGAGCCAGGGGGTATTTGGAGACCCAGTACTTC.

The chain's CDR3 is CASIGQDNYEQYF. Written as DNA, the CDR3 is TGTGCCAGCATTGGACAGGACAACTACGAGCAGTACTTC. The chain uses TRBV19 and TRBJ2-7; 7 nucleotides align to TRBD1. Trimming removed 9 bases from V and 3 bases from J; junction bases left unmatched: 8. Per germline, CDR1 LNHDA and CDR2 SQIVND (reference sequence). This CDR3 spans 13 amino acids.

This clone was counted only a few times. The genes are TRBV5-1 and TRBJ1-1; no definite D call. The V and J ends lost 4 bases and 0 bases respectively, with 7 bases between them. The CDR3 is 13 residues long. Per germline, CDR1 SGHRS and CDR2 YFSETQ. CDR3 sequence reads: CASSESLNTEAFF. CDR3 in DNA: TGCGCCAGCAGCGAATCGTTGAACACTGAAGCTTTCTTT.

The genes are TRBV27 and TRBJ2-1; 7 bases fit TRBD2. Germline V CDR1 and CDR2: MNHEY, SMNVEV (reference sequence). Germline trimming cut 5 bases from V and 0 bases from J; bases unmatched to any gene: 16. CDR3 length: 19 amino acids. CDR3 loop: CASSGIRSFGGSSYNEQFF. Here the CDR3 DNA reads TGTGCCAGCAGTGGAATCCGGTCCTTCGGCGGGAGCTCCTACAATGAGCAGTTCTTC.

The chain has TRBV24-1 and TRBJ2-3; D gene uncertain. The CDR3 is made up of 13 amino acids. The germline V gene encodes CDR1 KGHDR and CDR2 SFDVKD. V gave up 8 bases and J gave up 2 bases, with 10 bases separating them. CDR3 in amino acids: CATNRHDTDTQYF. The CDR3 bases are TGTGCCACCAATCGCCACGACACAGATACGCAGTATTTT.

This rearrangement joins TRBV6-5 to TRBJ1-6; 9 nucleotides agree with TRBD1. After removal of 4 bases from V and 10 bases from J, the junction contained 11 bases not matched to a gene. The CDR3 runs to 16 residues. CDR1 is MNHEY, CDR2 SVGAGI, per germline. CDR3 DNA: TGTGCCAGCAGTTCCCCTTCTGGGACAGGGCACTCACCCCTCCACTTT. Its protein product is CASSSPSGTGHSPLHF.

The rearrangement links TRBV6-5 to TRBJ1-5; tentative D call: TRBD1 (5 bases). Trimming pared 2 bases from V and 5 bases from J, leaving 7 bases between. CDR3 length: 13 amino acids. Per the germline V gene, CDR1 is MNHEY and CDR2 is SVGAGI. The CDR3 loop is CASSYGTDQPQHF. CDR3 nucleotides: TGTGCCAGCAGTTACGGGACGGATCAGCCCCAGCATTTT.

The chain couples TRBV7-3 to TRBJ2-7; 9 positions match TRBD1. Germline CDR1 is SGHTA and CDR2 is FQGTGA. This CDR3 is 14 amino acids long. V dropped 5 bases and J dropped 0; count of bases not matched to a gene: 2. CDR3 DNA: TGTGCCAGCAGCCCGACAGGGGGCTCCTACGAGCAGTACTTC. Amino acids: CASSPTGGSYEQYF.

The chain is built from TRBV5-1 and TRBJ2-3; D is perhaps TRBD2 (7 bases). The CDR3 consists of 16 residues. V was cut by 0 bases and J by 0 bases, with 11 bases left in between. The V gene's germline CDR1 is SGHRS and CDR2 YFSETQ. This CDR3 is CASSLVAGASTDTQYF. The DNA of the CDR3 is TGCGCCAGCAGCTTGGTCGCGGGGGCCAGCACAGATACGCAGTATTTT.

The genes are TRBV9 and TRBJ1-5; 12 bases match TRBD1. V was clipped by 4 bases and J by 8 bases; unmatched bases: 4. CDR1 is SGDLS, CDR2 YYNGEE, per germline. The CDR3 loop spans 14 amino acids. CDR3 amino acids: CASSRDRGHEPQHF. The DNA for the CDR3 is TGTGCCAGCAGCCGGGACAGGGGGCACGAGCCCCAGCATTTT. Using reference TRBV9 and TRBJ1-5 for the parts outside the CDR3, the full variable domain is DSGVTQTPKHLITATGQRVTLRCSPRSGDLSVYWYQQSLDQGLQFLIQYYNGEERAKGNILERFSAQQFPDLHSELNLSSLELGDSALYFCASSRDRGHEPQHFGDGTRLSIL.

Concerning this clone itself: Additional DNA sequences in this sample encode the identical CDR3. V and J are TRBV4-1 and TRBJ1-1; D unresolved. Germline V gene data show CDR1 as MGHRA and CDR2 as YSYEKL. This CDR3 region has 16 residues. Trimming left V 1 base short and J 0 bases short, with 12 bases between. The CDR3 protein is CASSQAGSAMNTEAFF. The CDR3 DNA follows: TGCGCCAGCAGCCAAGCTGGATCGGCCATGAACACTGAAGCTTTCTTT.

The V and J genes are TRBV7-9 and TRBJ1-4; D call uncertain. CDR1 is SEHNR, CDR2 FQNEAQ, per germline (reference sequence). This CDR3 is 17 amino acids long. V was shortened by 1 base and J by 0 bases, with 12 bases between the two germline ends. The CDR3 is CASSLGTAGATNEKLFF. CDR3 sequence (DNA): TGTGCCAGCAGCTTAGGAACAGCTGGGGCAACTAATGAAAAACTGTTTTTT.

The chain employs TRBV2 and TRBJ1-1, with 7 nucleotides matching TRBD1. This CDR3 is 13 amino acids long. V shed 6 bases, J shed 5 bases, and the junction held 6 bases outside the gene matches. Looked up from germline, CDR1 is SNHLY and CDR2 is FYNNEI. In DNA, the CDR3 is TGTGCCAGCAGGGACAGGTCGGCTACTGAAGCTTTCTTT. It yields the protein CASRDRSATEAFF. Full variable domain (remainder filled in from reference TRBV2 and TRBJ1-1): EPEVTQTPSHQVTQMGQEVILRCVPISNHLYFYWYRQILGQKVEFLVSFYNNEISEKSEIFDDQFSVERPDGSNFTLKIRSTKLEDSAMYFCASRDRSATEAFFGQGTRLTVV.

The chain is built from TRBV12-3 or TRBV12-4 and TRBJ1-5; no clear D gene. Trimming took 7 bases from V and 6 from J, leaving 13 bases between them. The CDR3 sequence is 13 residues long. The DNA of the CDR3 is TGTGCCAGCACCCCCGACCCACGTCAGCCCCAGCATTTT. Its translation is CASTPDPRQPQHF.

The V and J genes are TRBV21-1 and TRBJ2-3. TRBV21-1 is a documented pseudogene. The length of the CDR3 is 16 residues. The CDR3 bases are TGTGCCAGCAGCAAAGCGACGGCACCCCTCGCAGATACGCAGTATTTT. Its translation is CASSKATAPLADTQYF.

The chain is built from TRBV5-6 and TRBJ2-3; 8 bases agree with TRBD2. CDR3 size: 15 residues. Germline-derived CDR1 and CDR2 are SGHDT and YYEEEE. With V trimmed by 0 bases and J by 4 bases, 4 bases remained unmatched. DNA of the CDR3: TGTGCCAGCAGCTTGGTGCGGCGGGGGGCAGATACGCAGTATTTT. Residues: CASSLVRRGADTQYF.

The chain recombines TRBV12-5 with TRBJ2-1; tentatively, D is TRBD1 (8 bases). The CDR3 runs to 14 residues. Germline values: CDR1 LGHNT, CDR2 FRNRAP. Trimming took off 6 bases at V and 8 bases at J, with 17 bases between the two ends. The CDR3 is CASGRDRGGYEQFF. The CDR3 DNA is TGTGCTAGTGGCCGCGACAGGGGAGGGTATGAGCAGTTCTTC.

CDR3 bases: TGTGCCAGCAGCTTCTCAGGGACTGGGGCCAACGTCCTGACTTTC. Translated: CASSFSGTGANVLTF. The chain employs TRBV6-5 and TRBJ2-6; D is perhaps TRBD1 (5 bases). The germline V gene has CDR1 MNHEY and CDR2 SVGAGI. V lost 6 bases, J lost 2 bases, and 11 bases lay in between. The CDR3 is made up of 15 amino acids.

The genes are TRBV18 and TRBJ1-4; possibly TRBD1 for D (6 bases). V was clipped by 0 bases and J by 4 bases, with 15 bases between them. The CDR3 covers 17 residues. Looked up from germline, CDR1 is KGHSH and CDR2 is LQKENI. CDR3 bases: TGTGCCAGCTCACCACCCTCGCAGAGGGGGGGTAATGAAAAACTGTTTTTT. This gives the protein CASSPPSQRGGNEKLFF.

The chain carries TRBV7-9 and TRBJ2-3; the D gene is possibly TRBD2 (6 bases). Germline loops: CDR1 SEHNR, CDR2 FQNEAQ (reference sequence). The CDR3 loop spans 14 amino acids. V lost 5 bases and J 4 bases, leaving 13 bases between the germline ends. The CDR3 protein is CASSPGTSADTQYF. The CDR3, as DNA: TGTGCCAGCAGCCCCGGGACTTCCGCAGATACGCAGTATTTT.

The table lists this clone with a few counts. V gene TRBV6-1 combines with J gene TRBJ1-1; D gene uncertain. V was pared by 2 bases and J by 5 bases, with 6 bases between. The V gene's germline CDR1 is MNHNS and CDR2 SASEGT. The CDR3 sequence is 12 residues long. CDR3 amino acids: CASSEQYTEAFF. For the CDR3, the DNA is TGTGCCAGCAGTGAACAGTATACTGAAGCTTTCTTT.

The V call is TRBV6-1, the J call TRBJ2-3, with unresolved D. Germline values: CDR1 MNHNS, CDR2 SASEGT. This CDR3 region has 16 residues. V lost 3 bases and J 2 bases, leaving 15 bases between the germline ends. This chain's CDR3 is CASSESTLTYTDTQYF. The CDR3 bases are TGTGCCAGCAGTGAGTCTACCCTGACATACACAGATACGCAGTATTTT.

The V call is TRBV5-5, the J call TRBJ1-1; the D gene is possibly TRBD1 (5 bases). V was pared by 4 bases and J by 0 bases, with 16 bases between. The CDR3 spans 16 residues. Germline V lookup: CDR1 SGHKS, CDR2 YYEKEE (reference sequence). CDR3: CASSPEPGRMNTEAFF. CDR3 nucleotide sequence: TGTGCCAGCAGCCCCGAGCCGGGACGGATGAACACTGAAGCTTTCTTT.

This sequence joins TRBV15 and TRBJ1-6, with 9 bases that match TRBD1. CDR1 is LNHNV, CDR2 YYDKDF, per germline (reference sequence). The trim removed 8 bases at V and 6 bases at J, leaving 8 bases unmatched. The CDR3 consists of 15 residues. CDR3: CATQPGTGLNSPLHF. The CDR3 DNA is TGTGCCACCCAACCCGGGACAGGGCTTAATTCACCCCTCCACTTT. The whole variable domain, remainder taken from reference TRBV15 and TRBJ1-6, is DAMVIQNPRYQVTQFGKPVTLSCSQTLNHNVMYWYQQKSSQAPKLLFHYYDKDFNNEADTPDNFQSRRPNTSFCFLDIRSPGLGDTAMYLCATQPGTGLNSPLHFGNGTRLTVT.